This T cell receptor (beta chain) was retrieved from a study of blood T cell repertoires in COVID-19. Recovery among Cohort 3 donors was established by two negative PCRs, clearance, or symptom resolution. In the original analysis: For nucleated cells, counts were estimated from reference gene primer amplification. Clones were sequenced by immunoSEQ multiplex PCR, and TCRdb holds only the in-frame ones, with some missing. The V and J calls and clone size are taken from that table; D and trimming were inferred from the DNA. The table includes under 450,000 clones, 80% to 90% detected once. Germline CDR1 reads MNHEY; CDR2 reads SVGAGI. This CDR3 has 15 amino acids. With 7 bases clipped from V and 5 bases from J, the junction kept 9 bases outside the gene matches.

The V and J genes are TRBV6-5 and TRBJ1-1, with TRBD1 matching 11 bases. The receptor was isolated from a man aged 30 to 45 who had recovered from COVID-19. The specimen was PBMCs or T cells enriched from blood (not recorded which). CDR3 bases: TGTGCCAGCACCTACCGGGGACAGGGGGGGACTGAAGCTTTCTTT. Its translation: CASTYRGQGGTEAFF.